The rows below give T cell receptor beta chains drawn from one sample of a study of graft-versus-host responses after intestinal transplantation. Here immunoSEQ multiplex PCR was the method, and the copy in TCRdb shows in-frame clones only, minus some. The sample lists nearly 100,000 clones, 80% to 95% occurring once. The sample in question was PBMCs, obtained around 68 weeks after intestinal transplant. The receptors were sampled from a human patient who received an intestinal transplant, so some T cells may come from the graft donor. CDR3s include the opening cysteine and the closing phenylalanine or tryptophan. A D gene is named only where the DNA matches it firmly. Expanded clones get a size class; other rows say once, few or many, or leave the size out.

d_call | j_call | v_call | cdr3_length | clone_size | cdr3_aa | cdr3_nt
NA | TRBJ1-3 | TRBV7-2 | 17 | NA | CASSLALWAGRRNTIYF | TGTGCCAGCAGCTTAGCGCTTTGGGCAGGGAGGAGGAACACCATATATTTT
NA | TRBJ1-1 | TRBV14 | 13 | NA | CASSQTVNTEAFF | TGTGCCAGCAGCCAAACAGTGAACACTGAAGCTTTCTTT
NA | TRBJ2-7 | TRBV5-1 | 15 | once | CASSLAAPRVGEQYF | TGCGCCAGCAGCTTGGCTGCTCCCAGGGTCGGGGAGCAGTACTTC
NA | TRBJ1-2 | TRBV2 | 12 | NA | CASRRDIYGYTF | TGTGCCAGCAGACGGGACATCTATGGCTACACCTTC
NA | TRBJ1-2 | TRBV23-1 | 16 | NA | CASSQFGGSINYGYTF | TGCGCCAGCAGTCAATTCGGGGGCAGCATTAACTATGGCTACACCTTC
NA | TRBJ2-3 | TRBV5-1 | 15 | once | CASSSPWGSEDTQYF | TGCGCCAGCAGCTCCCCCTGGGGCTCGGAGGATACGCAGTATTTT
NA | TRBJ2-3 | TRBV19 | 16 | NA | CASGKAEGGITDTQYF | TGTGCCAGTGGAAAAGCGGAGGGGGGCATCACAGATACGCAGTATTTT
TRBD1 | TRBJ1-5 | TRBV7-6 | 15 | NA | CASSSGTGGEWPQHF | TGTGCCAGCAGCTCAGGGACAGGGGGGGAATGGCCCCAGCATTTT
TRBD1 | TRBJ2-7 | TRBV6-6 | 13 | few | CASSRDRVGEQYF | TGTGCCAGCAGCCGAGACAGGGTAGGCGAGCAGTACTTC
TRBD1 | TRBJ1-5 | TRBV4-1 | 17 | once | CASSRTGTGVSNQPQHF | TGCGCCAGCAGCCGAACCGGGACAGGGGTTAGCAATCAGCCCCAGCATTTT
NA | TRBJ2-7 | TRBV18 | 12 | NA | CASSPGVYEQYF | TGTGCCAGCTCACCGGGGGTCTACGAGCAGTACTTC
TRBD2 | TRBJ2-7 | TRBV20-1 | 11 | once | CSAPGGDEQYF | TGCAGTGCTCCGGGGGGAGACGAGCAGTACTTC
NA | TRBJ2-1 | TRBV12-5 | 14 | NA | CASAAGSSYNEQFF | TGTGCTAGTGCCGCAGGGAGCTCCTACAATGAGCAGTTCTTC
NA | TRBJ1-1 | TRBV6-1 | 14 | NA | CASSEGPGPTEAFF | TGTGCCAGCAGTGAAGGCCCAGGTCCCACTGAAGCTTTCTTT
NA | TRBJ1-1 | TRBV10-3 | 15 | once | CAISESTVMNTEAFF | TGTGCCATCAGTGAGTCGACAGTCATGAACACTGAAGCTTTCTTT
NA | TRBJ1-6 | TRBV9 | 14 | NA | CASSVMGGNSPLHF | TGTGCCAGCAGCGTTATGGGGGGAAATTCACCCCTCCACTTT
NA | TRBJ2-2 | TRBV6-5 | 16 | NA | CASSYSSPDYTGELFF | TGTGCCAGCAGTTACTCTAGCCCAGACTACACCGGGGAGCTGTTTTTT
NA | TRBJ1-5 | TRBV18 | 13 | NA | CASSPGGDQPQHF | TGTGCCAGCTCACCGGGAGGGGATCAGCCCCAGCATTTT
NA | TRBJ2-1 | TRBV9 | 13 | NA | CASSGAGANEQFF | TGTGCCAGCAGCGGGGCCGGGGCCAATGAGCAGTTCTTC
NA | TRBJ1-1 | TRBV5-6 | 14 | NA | CASSLVPVNTEAFF | TGTGCCAGCAGCTTGGTTCCGGTGAACACTGAAGCTTTCTTT
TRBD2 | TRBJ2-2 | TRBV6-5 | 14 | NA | CASRPGGPSGELFF | TGTGCCAGCAGGCCGGGGGGGCCGTCCGGGGAGCTGTTTTTT
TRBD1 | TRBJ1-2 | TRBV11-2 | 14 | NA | CASSDDRGSYGYTF | TGTGCCAGCAGCGACGACAGGGGATCCTATGGCTACACCTTC
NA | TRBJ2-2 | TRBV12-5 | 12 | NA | CASVGGPGELFF | TGTGCTAGTGTTGGGGGCCCCGGGGAGCTGTTTTTT
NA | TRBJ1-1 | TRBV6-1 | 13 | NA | CAVSPGLNTEAFF | TGTGCCGTGAGCCCGGGGCTGAACACTGAAGCTTTCTTT
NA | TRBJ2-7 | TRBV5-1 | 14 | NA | CASSLVSATYEQYF | TGCGCCAGCAGCTTGGTTTCAGCGACCTACGAGCAGTACTTC
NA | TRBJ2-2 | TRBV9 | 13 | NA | CASSVGDTGELFF | TGTGCCAGCAGCGTGGGGGACACCGGGGAGCTGTTTTTT
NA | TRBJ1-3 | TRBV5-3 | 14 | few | CARSLDSSGNTIYF | TGTGCCAGAAGCTTGGACAGCTCTGGAAACACCATATATTTT
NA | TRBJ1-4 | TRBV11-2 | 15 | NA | CASSLGYRVDEKLFF | TGTGCCAGCAGCTTAGGTTACAGGGTGGATGAAAAACTGTTTTTT
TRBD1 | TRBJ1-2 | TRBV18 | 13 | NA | CASSPTGTGGYTF | TGTGCCAGCTCACCAACCGGGACAGGAGGCTACACCTTC
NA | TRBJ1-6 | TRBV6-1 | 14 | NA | CASRAGTSNSPLHF | TGTGCCAGCAGAGCCGGGACATCGAATTCACCCCTCCACTTT
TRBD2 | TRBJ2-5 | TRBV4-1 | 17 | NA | CASSPGPSGGNQETQYF | TGCGCCAGCAGCCCTGGGCCCAGCGGGGGGAACCAAGAGACCCAGTACTTC